The 30 T cell receptor beta chains listed next were all sequenced from one sample in a study of T cells after yellow fever vaccination (dated by TCRdb to the late 2010s). Taken with the paper, the label for treatment or condition translates to: live attenuated yellow fever vaccine strain. The receptor library was made with 5' RACE. The run used an Illumina NovaSeq 6000. The public sequencing data were trimmed at Q25 with fastp and processed into clonotypes with MiXCR by TCRdb, which kept only in-frame beta chains. CDR3 protein sequences are deduplicated, and each keeps its most common genes and DNA. The sample data list roughly 160,000 distinct CDR3 sequences, and around 8.5% of these were observed just once. The ten largest make up roughly 36% of the sample. Sequencing used CD8+ T cells sorted from PBMCs, obtained 45 days after the yellow fever booster vaccination. The receptor source for this set is a young man who received the YFV17D yellow fever vaccine.

The chain combines TRBV21-1 with TRBJ1-2; the listed D gene, TRBD1, was not tested against the DNA. TRBV21-1 constitutes a pseudogene. CDR3 length equals 15 residues. This CDR3 reads CASSSGQPGDYGYTF. Here the CDR3 DNA reads TGTGCCAGCAGCAGCGGACAACCAGGAGACTATGGCTACACCTTC.

This clonotype was detected ten times or more. This chain links TRBV4-3 with TRBJ2-2, with D possibly TRBD2 on 5 matching bases. CDR3 length equals 14 residues. Germline-derived CDR1 and CDR2 are LGHNA and YSLEER. V was pared by 1 base and J by 4 bases, with 7 bases between. In nucleotides, the CDR3 is TGCGCCAGCAGCCAAGGAGCGGCCACCGGGGAGCTGTTTTTT. It codes for CASSQGAATGELFF.

This clonotype was recorded a few times. The rearrangement joins TRBV20-1 to TRBJ2-6; D not certain. Germline V gene sequence: CDR1 DFQATT, CDR2 SNEGSKA (reference sequence). With 0 bases removed from V and 4 bases from J, the gap between germline ends came to 4 bases. This CDR3 has 13 amino acids. Here the CDR3 reads CSAREFGANVLTF. CDR3 in DNA: TGCAGTGCTAGAGAATTCGGGGCCAACGTCCTGACTTTC.

This clonotype was detected ten times or more. The rearrangement uses TRBV20-1 and TRBJ2-7; 7 positions match TRBD2. The CDR3 sequence is 14 residues long. Germline loops: CDR1 DFQATT, CDR2 SNEGSKA (reference sequence). J lost 4 bases, V lost 0 bases, and 6 bases had no gene match. The CDR3 nucleotides read TGCAGTGCTAGAGATGTATTGGGGGGGTACGAGCAGTACTTC. This encodes CSARDVLGGYEQYF.

This clonotype occurred many times. This chain connects TRBV7-3 to TRBJ2-2, with TRBD2 matching over 8 bases. This CDR3 is built from 17 residues. CDR1 and CDR2 (germline): SGHTA, FQGTGA. V dropped 5 bases and J dropped 7; count of bases not matched to a gene: 15. The CDR3 nucleotides are TGTGCCAGCAGCCCCGGAGTAGCGGGGACTTCACGCGGGGAGCTGTTTTTT. Amino acids: CASSPGVAGTSRGELFF.

This chain joins TRBV5-1 and TRBJ2-7; no firm D call. V was pared by 0 bases and J by 6 bases, with 25 bases between. The CDR3 has 18 residues. Germline CDR1 and CDR2: SGHRS and YFSETQ. CDR3 in DNA: TGCGCCAGCAGCTTGGTTCCCGCAGGCTTAAGTGACTCCGGCGAGCAGTACTTC. Translating it yields CASSLVPAGLSDSGEQYF.

The chain carries TRBV6-2 or TRBV6-3 and TRBJ2-3, with 11 bases aligning to TRBD2. The CDR3 contains 21 residues. Unmatched junction bases numbered 21, after V lost 5 bases and J lost 2 bases. Germline lookup yields CDR1 MNHEY and CDR2 SVGEGT. CDR3 protein: CASSELAGGPPGHPFTDTQYF. CDR3 coding DNA: TGTGCCAGCAGTGAGCTAGCGGGGGGTCCTCCAGGCCATCCTTTCACAGATACGCAGTATTTT.

The rearrangement uses TRBV10-3 and TRBJ2-2, with D tentatively TRBD2 (5 bases). Trimming left V 11 bases short and J 1 base short, with 11 bases between. This CDR3 has 13 amino acids. Looked up from germline, CDR1 is ENHRY and CDR2 is SYGVKD. As DNA, the CDR3 is TGTGCCGTGAGGACTGGGAACACCGGGGAGCTGTTTTTT. It is translated as CAVRTGNTGELFF.

This clonotype was observed a handful of times. J is TRBJ1-2 and V is TRBV19; 9 nucleotides line up with TRBD1. Looked up from germline, CDR1 is LNHDA and CDR2 is SQIVND (reference sequence). J gave up 2 bases and V 7 bases, and 2 bases lay outside the gene matches. CDR3 length: 13 amino acids. The CDR3 protein is CASKTGGNYGYTF. The CDR3 DNA reads TGTGCCAGTAAGACAGGGGGAAACTATGGCTACACCTTC.

The CDR3 DNA reads TGTGCCAGCAGTTTATGGGGCAGGGGATTCTCAGATACGCAGTATTTT. It encodes CASSLWGRGFSDTQYF. The V gene is TRBV28, the J gene TRBJ2-3; TRBD1 is a possible D gene (6 bases). This CDR3 is 16 amino acids long. Germline CDR1 reads MDHEN; CDR2 reads SYDVKM. Trimming took off 0 bases at V and 4 bases at J, with 14 bases between the two ends.

Only a few counts were recorded for this clonotype. The genes are TRBV10-3 and TRBJ2-5; no definite D call. Trimming pared 3 bases from V and 1 base from J, leaving 6 bases between. The germline CDR1 and CDR2 sequences are ENHRY and SYGVKD. This CDR3 has 13 residues. This CDR3 is CAISELSQETQYF. In DNA, the CDR3 is TGTGCCATCAGTGAATTATCCCAAGAGACCCAGTACTTC.

The chain uses TRBV20-1 and TRBJ2-1; tentative D call: TRBD2 (6 bases). This CDR3 is built from 14 residues. Trimming shortened V by 0 bases and J by 6 bases, and 12 bases separated the two germline ends. Germline-derived CDR1 and CDR2 are DFQATT and SNEGSKA (reference sequence). This chain's CDR3 is CSAREGGRANEQFF. The CDR3 bases are TGCAGTGCTAGAGAGGGGGGTAGGGCCAATGAGCAGTTCTTC.

This clonotype occurred a few times. One end of the junction fails to match germline, which may point to a read error. V gene TRBV20-1 combines with J gene TRBJ2-7; 14 bases agree with TRBD2. CDR3 length equals 17 residues. Germline CDR1 is DFQATT and CDR2 is SNEGSKA (reference sequence). The chain's CDR3 is CSARARLAGGLAYEQYF. CDR3 DNA: TGCAGTGCCAGAGCTAGACTAGCGGGGGGGCTTGCCTACGAGCAGTACTTC.

This clonotype came up a few times. The chain uses TRBV4-1 and TRBJ2-1; TRBD2 aligns across 7 bases. V lost 0 bases, J lost 4 bases, and 6 bases stayed unmatched. This CDR3 has 16 amino acids. The V gene's germline CDR1 is MGHRA and CDR2 YSYEKL. The CDR3 spells CASSQDLGGSYNEQFF. CDR3 DNA: TGCGCCAGCAGCCAAGATTTGGGGGGGTCGTACAATGAGCAGTTCTTC.

This clonotype occurred many times. V is TRBV27 and J is TRBJ2-3, with 9 bases lining up with TRBD2. The V and J ends lost 4 bases and 1 base, in that order; junction bases with no gene match: 6. Per the germline V gene, CDR1 is MNHEY and CDR2 is SMNVEV (reference sequence). The CDR3 spans 16 residues. The CDR3 nucleotides are TGTGCCAGCAGTTACAAGGCTAGCGGGGGCACAGATACGCAGTATTTT. It encodes CASSYKASGGTDTQYF.

Ten or more counts support this clonotype. The CDR3 DNA is TGTGCCAGTAGTTGGACTAGCGGGGGGGCAGGTGAGCAGTTCTTC. Translation gives CASSWTSGGAGEQFF. The chain recombines TRBV19 with TRBJ2-1, with 15 bases aligning to TRBD2. The germline CDR1 and CDR2 sequences are LNHDA and SQIVND (reference sequence). Losses at the gene ends were 5 bases for V and 9 bases for J; bases not matched to a gene: 5. The CDR3 loop spans 15 amino acids. Full variable domain (outside the CDR3, taken from reference TRBV19 and TRBJ2-1): DGGITQSPKYLFRKEGQNVTLSCEQNLNHDAMYWYRQDPGQGLRLIYYSQIVNDFQKGDIAEGYSVSREKKESFPLTVTSAQKNPTAFYLCASSWTSGGAGEQFFGPGTRLTVL.

This clonotype was picked up one time. The chain recombines TRBV4-1 with TRBJ1-6, with D possibly TRBD1 on 5 matching bases. CDR1 is MGHRA and CDR2 is YSYEKL in the germline V gene. CDR3 size: 15 residues. The V gene lost 1 base and the J gene lost 7 bases, with 11 bases spanning the gap. The CDR3 is CASSQVARENSPLHF. CDR3 coding DNA: TGCGCCAGCAGCCAAGTCGCCAGGGAGAATTCACCCCTCCACTTT.

The chain recombines TRBV7-2 with TRBJ2-5, with D perhaps TRBD1 or TRBD2 (5 bases each). Per the germline V gene, CDR1 is SGHTA and CDR2 is FQGNSA. Trimming took 4 bases from V and 1 from J, leaving 19 bases between them. This CDR3 contains 17 residues. CDR3 bases: TGTGCCAGCAGCTCTCCGGGAAAGGGGATTATCCAAGAGACCCAGTACTTC. This gives the protein CASSSPGKGIIQETQYF.

This clonotype was seen ten or more times. J is TRBJ1-5 and V is TRBV6-1; 9 bases align to TRBD1. J was trimmed by 0 bases and V by 3 bases; bases with no gene match: 9. The length of the CDR3 is 18 residues. Germline CDR1 is MNHNS and CDR2 is SASEGT. The CDR3 DNA sequence: TGTGCCAGCAGTGACGGACAGGGGTCTCCCTATAGCAATCAGCCCCAGCATTTT. It yields the protein CASSDGQGSPYSNQPQHF.

This clonotype was counted only a few times. The CDR3 spells CASSLSAPARNEQYF. Written as DNA, the CDR3 is TGTGCCAGCAGCTTATCCGCGCCCGCCCGGAACGAGCAGTATTTT. The V gene is TRBV7-2, the J gene TRBJ2-3, with no clear D. V gave up 2 bases and J gave up 11 bases, with 20 bases separating them. This CDR3 has 15 residues. Germline assignment: CDR1 SGHTA and CDR2 FQGNSA.

This chain links TRBV27 with TRBJ1-2, with 10 bases aligning to TRBD1. The CDR3 has 18 amino acids. Germline CDR1 reads MNHEY; CDR2 reads SMNVEV (reference sequence). J lost 0 bases, V lost 6 bases, and 13 bases had no gene match. The DNA of the CDR3 is TGTGCCAGCAGGACAGGGGGCGCGGGCTTGGGAGCTAACTATGGCTACACCTTC. This gives the protein CASRTGGAGLGANYGYTF.

The chain uses TRBV7-3 and TRBJ2-3, with D possibly matching TRBD2 (5 bases). Germline CDR1 and CDR2: SGHTA and FQGTGA. The V end lost 0 bases, the J end lost 2 bases, and 15 bases lay between the germline ends. CDR3 length: 17 amino acids. The CDR3, as DNA: TGTGCCAGCAGCTTAACGGATCCCGAGCGGTACACAGATACGCAGTATTTT. This translates into CASSLTDPERYTDTQYF.

The sample holds a few counts of this clonotype. The chain uses TRBV7-9 and TRBJ2-1; TRBD2 matches 12 bases. The trim removed 2 bases at V and 5 bases at J, leaving 4 bases unmatched. CDR1 and CDR2 (germline): SEHNR, FQNEAQ (reference sequence). This CDR3 comprises 16 residues. As DNA, the CDR3 is TGTGCCAGCAGCTTATTGCTAGCGGGGGGGCACAATGAGCAGTTCTTC. This codes for CASSLLLAGGHNEQFF.

The chain recombines TRBV28 with TRBJ2-2, with D tentatively TRBD1 or TRBD2 (5 bases each). Germline CDR1 and CDR2: MDHEN and SYDVKM. V was cut by 3 bases and J by 3 bases, with 8 bases left in between. The CDR3 totals 14 residues. The CDR3 loop reads CASSLRGHTGELFF. In nucleotides, the CDR3 is TGTGCCAGCAGTTTGAGGGGACACACCGGGGAGCTGTTTTTT.

This clonotype came up many times. This sequence joins TRBV20-1 and TRBJ2-1; 10 positions agree with TRBD1. Germline-derived CDR1 and CDR2 are DFQATT and SNEGSKA (reference sequence). This CDR3 has 15 residues. V gave up 1 base and J gave up 0 bases; unmatched junction bases: 0. The CDR3 loop reads CSARGTGGSYNEQFF. CDR3 coding DNA: TGCAGTGCTAGAGGGACAGGGGGCTCCTACAATGAGCAGTTCTTC.

The chain is built from TRBV19 and TRBJ1-3; D might be TRBD1 (6 bases). This CDR3 is built from 15 residues. Germline CDR1 and CDR2: LNHDA and SQIVND (reference sequence). V lost 9 bases, J lost 5 bases, and 20 bases lay in between. The DNA for the CDR3 is TGTGCCAGCCAGCCGGACAGCTCAGGGCGAAACACCATATATTTT. It translates to CASQPDSSGRNTIYF.

In this sample, this clonotype turned up many times. This chain connects TRBV6-1 to TRBJ2-1; D might be TRBD1 (6 bases). Germline CDR1 reads MNHNS; CDR2 reads SASEGT. The CDR3 runs to 17 residues. Trimming cost V 2 bases and J 3 bases, with 17 bases left between them. The CDR3 coding sequence is TGTGCCAGCAGTGAATGGGGAGAGGGGGTCCACTACAATGAGCAGTTCTTC. It yields the protein CASSEWGEGVHYNEQFF.

This clonotype was picked up a small number of times. This chain connects TRBV7-9 to TRBJ2-5, with 9 bases aligning to TRBD2. This CDR3 comprises 14 residues. V was pared by 5 bases and J by 5 bases, with 6 bases of the junction left unmatched. Germline lookup yields CDR1 SEHNR and CDR2 FQNEAQ (reference sequence). DNA for the CDR3: TGTGCCAGCAGCACGGGGACTAGCATGGAGACCCAGTACTTC. Protein: CASSTGTSMETQYF.

This chain joins TRBV19 and TRBJ2-6; D gene ambiguous. Germline values: CDR1 LNHDA, CDR2 SQIVND (reference sequence). This CDR3 has 14 amino acids. Trimming removed 3 bases from V and 8 bases from J, with 11 bases in between. The CDR3 loop is CASSIGAGSNVLTF. The CDR3 DNA sequence: TGTGCCAGTAGTATTGGAGCAGGATCCAACGTCCTGACTTTC.

This clonotype came up a few times. The V call is TRBV6-5, the J call TRBJ1-2; 8 positions agree with TRBD1. Looked up from germline, CDR1 is MNHEY and CDR2 is SVGAGI. This CDR3 has 14 amino acids. The J segment lost 5 bases and the V segment lost 2 bases, leaving 4 bases of the junction unmatched. The CDR3 reads CASSYADRGYGYTF. The CDR3 bases are TGTGCCAGCAGTTACGCCGACAGGGGATATGGCTACACCTTC.